This TCR beta chain was captured in a study of early T cells in non-severe SARS-CoV-2 infection. The wider study: Chains stayed unpaired after sequencing of bulk RNA from unsorted whole blood.

One entry per CDR3 protein results from TCRdb running MiXCR on the 5' RACE reads. The table records tens of thousands of distinct CDR3 sequences, about 15% of them present only once. The germline gives CDR1 KGHSH, CDR2 LQKENI. The J segment lost 2 bases and the V segment lost 3 bases, leaving 4 bases of the junction unmatched. The CDR3 has 15 residues. This chain links TRBV18 with TRBJ2-5, with 9 bases fitting TRBD2. The sequence was obtained from an adult who was a healthcare worker with PCR-confirmed SARS-CoV-2 infection or an uninfected control (not recorded which). Sequencing used whole blood. The CDR3 region has the DNA TGTGCCAGCTCACCTCTAGCGGGGAGACAAGAGACCCAGTACTTC. It is translated as CASSPLAGRQETQYF.